Presented here are 23 T cell receptor beta chains from one specimen sequenced in a study of blood T cell repertoires in COVID-19. Assay: immunoSEQ multiplex PCR; the TCRdb copy retains only in-frame clones and omits some. The sample contains around 300,000 clones, roughly 85% of which appear only once. The sample comprised peripheral blood. These receptors came from a young woman with active or convalescent COVID-19.

The rearrangement joins TRBV7-2 to TRBJ2-7, with D perhaps TRBD2 (5 bases). The V end was cut by 7 bases, the J end by 0 bases, with 13 bases between. Germline assignment: CDR1 SGHTA and CDR2 FQGNSA. The CDR3 totals 14 residues. CDR3 protein: CASKGGPSSYEQYF. In DNA, the CDR3 is TGTGCCAGCAAAGGCGGGCCTAGCTCCTACGAGCAGTACTTC.

This clone came up once. The chain combines TRBV9 with TRBJ2-3; 7 nucleotides match TRBD2. The germline V gene has CDR1 SGDLS and CDR2 YYNGEE. V dropped 0 bases and J dropped 13; count of bases not matched to a gene: 5. This CDR3 comprises 12 residues. The CDR3 protein is CASSVVAGVEYF. CDR3 DNA sequence: TGTGCCAGCAGCGTAGTGGCGGGGGTGGAGTATTTT.

The chain couples TRBV28 to TRBJ2-7, with TRBD1 matching 8 bases. Germline CDR1 and CDR2: MDHEN and SYDVKM. V was clipped by 6 bases and J by 7 bases; unmatched bases: 8. The CDR3 has 13 amino acids. CDR3 nucleotide sequence: TGTGCCAGCAGCCGAAACTACAGGGGGGAGCAGTACTTC. Protein sequence: CASSRNYRGEQYF.

This rearrangement joins TRBV7-2 to TRBJ2-3; TRBD2 matches 11 bases. V shed 5 bases, J shed 1 base, and the junction held 5 bases outside the gene matches. This CDR3 contains 16 residues. Looked up from germline, CDR1 is SGHTA and CDR2 is FQGNSA. The CDR3 loop reads CASSGLAGHGTDTQYF. CDR3 sequence (DNA): TGTGCCAGCAGCGGACTAGCGGGTCACGGCACAGATACGCAGTATTTT.

The V call is TRBV14, the J call TRBJ2-1; TRBD2 is a possible D gene (6 bases). This CDR3 spans 18 amino acids. Germline CDR1 and CDR2: SGHDN and FVKESK. V was trimmed by 4 bases and J by 0 bases, leaving 19 bases between them. The CDR3 spells CASSPRRLSGYSYNEQFF. In DNA, the CDR3 is TGTGCCAGCAGCCCCCGTCGACTTAGCGGCTACTCCTACAATGAGCAGTTCTTC.

The J gene is TRBJ1-1, the V gene TRBV23-1; 7 bases map to TRBD1. TRBV23-1 is an ORF, and what it does is uncertain. This CDR3 is built from 19 residues. Trimming at V came to 4 bases and at J to 1 base, leaving 18 bases not matched to a gene. This chain's CDR3 is CASSPTTGLEGVGNTEAFF. The CDR3 DNA follows: TGCGCCAGCAGTCCAACGACAGGGCTCGAGGGGGTTGGGAACACTGAAGCTTTCTTT.

The chain uses TRBV10-1 and TRBJ2-1; TRBD1 agrees at 7 bases. CDR3 size: 15 residues. V gave up 2 bases and J gave up 3 bases; unmatched junction bases: 4. Per germline, CDR1 WNHNN and CDR2 SYGVQD (reference sequence). As DNA, the CDR3 is TGCGCCAGCAGTGAGGGCAGGGGGTTCTACAATGAGCAGTTCTTC. This encodes CASSEGRGFYNEQFF.

The V gene is TRBV19, the J gene TRBJ1-1; 10 bases map to TRBD1. There are 14 residues in the CDR3. V lost 2 bases and J lost 6; bases outside the gene matches: 3. Germline assignment: CDR1 LNHDA and CDR2 SQIVND (reference sequence). CDR3: CASSILGQGAEAFF. CDR3 DNA: TGTGCCAGTAGTATACTAGGACAGGGGGCTGAAGCTTTCTTT. The full variable domain, with the rest looked up from reference TRBV19 and TRBJ1-1, is DGGITQSPKYLFRKEGQNVTLSCEQNLNHDAMYWYRQDPGQGLRLIYYSQIVNDFQKGDIAEGYSVSREKKESFPLTVTSAQKNPTAFYLCASSILGQGAEAFFGQGTRLTVV.

The V gene is TRBV7-9, the J gene TRBJ2-1; D is perhaps TRBD1 (6 bases). Germline V gives CDR1 SEHNR, CDR2 FQNEAQ (reference sequence). The CDR3 is made up of 15 amino acids. V lost 0 bases to trimming and J lost 5 bases, with 11 bases between them. The CDR3 protein is CASSLARGLHNEQFF. CDR3 DNA: TGTGCCAGCAGCTTAGCCAGGGGCCTCCACAATGAGCAGTTCTTC.

The CDR3 loop reads CASSRSGTKATNEKLFF. DNA of the CDR3: TGTGCCAGCAGCCGGTCGGGAACGAAAGCAACTAATGAAAAACTGTTTTTT. The gene calls are TRBV5-5 and TRBJ1-4; D gene ambiguous. The CDR3 consists of 17 residues. The ends were cut back, 4 bases at V and 0 bases at J, with 16 bases in the middle. The V gene's germline CDR1 is SGHKS and CDR2 YYEKEE (reference sequence).

The chain uses TRBV4-3 and TRBJ2-7; TRBD1 matches at 10 bases. CDR3 length equals 15 residues. The V and J ends lost 0 bases and 4 bases, in that order; junction bases with no gene match: 3. Germline lookup yields CDR1 LGHNA and CDR2 YSLEER. The CDR3 protein is CASSQDRGQGYEQYF. The CDR3 DNA sequence: TGCGCCAGCAGCCAAGATCGGGGACAGGGGTACGAGCAGTACTTC.

The J gene is TRBJ1-6, the V gene TRBV30; D possibly corresponds to TRBD1 (6 bases). The CDR3 length is 15 residues. Deletions cut 0 bases from V and 7 bases from J, with 13 bases between. Germline-derived CDR1 and CDR2 are GTSNPN and SVGIG (reference sequence). CDR3 loop: CAWSVGWGPNSPLHF. DNA of the CDR3: TGTGCCTGGAGTGTAGGCTGGGGGCCGAATTCACCCCTCCACTTT. The whole variable domain, remainder taken from reference TRBV30 and TRBJ1-6, is SQTIHQWPATLVQPVGSPLSLECTVEGTSNPNLYWYRQAAGRGLQLLFYSVGIGQISSEVPQNLSASRPQDRQFILSSKKLLLSDSGFYLCAWSVGWGPNSPLHFGNGTRLTVT.

The V gene is TRBV2, the J gene TRBJ1-1; D call uncertain. Trimming pared 7 bases from V and 2 bases from J, leaving 17 bases between. The CDR3 has 15 amino acids. Germline V gene data show CDR1 as SNHLY and CDR2 as FYNNEI. This chain's CDR3 is CASKVERTRNTEAFF. The DNA for the CDR3 is TGTGCCAGCAAGGTCGAGAGGACTCGAAACACTGAAGCTTTCTTT.

The CDR3 spells CASSWGGGASNTEAFF. The CDR3 DNA reads TGCGCCAGCAGCTGGGGCGGGGGGGCTTCGAACACTGAAGCTTTCTTT. This rearrangement joins TRBV5-1 to TRBJ1-1; tentatively, D is TRBD1 (6 bases). CDR1 is SGHRS and CDR2 is YFSETQ in the germline V gene. V was shortened by 3 bases and J by 1 base, with 16 bases between the two germline ends. The CDR3 has 16 amino acids.

The genes are TRBV6-4 and TRBJ2-3, with D perhaps TRBD1 (6 bases). Trimming took 3 bases from V and 0 from J, leaving 7 bases between them. This CDR3 is built from 14 residues. Germline-derived CDR1 and CDR2 are MRHNA and SNTAGT. CDR3 coding DNA: TGTGCCAGCAGTGAAAGGGGGAGCACAGATACGCAGTATTTT. Encoded protein: CASSERGSTDTQYF.

The chain combines TRBV20-1 with TRBJ2-2, with D hard to call. The CDR3 is made up of 11 amino acids. CDR1 is DFQATT, CDR2 SNEGSKA, per germline (reference sequence). With 2 bases removed from V and 7 bases from J, the gap between germline ends came to 5 bases. CDR3 amino acids: CSARNSGELFF. CDR3 bases: TGCAGTGCTAGAAATAGCGGGGAGCTGTTTTTT.

This chain uses TRBV10-2 with TRBJ2-2, with 8 bases identical to TRBD2. V lost 7 bases, J lost 4 bases, and 11 bases stayed unmatched. The CDR3 consists of 16 residues. Looked up from germline, CDR1 is WSHSY and CDR2 is SAAADI. The CDR3 DNA sequence: TGCGCCAGCATAATGTCGGGGGGGGCGGGCACCGGGGAGCTGTTTTTT. This sequence encodes CASIMSGGAGTGELFF.

The chain joins TRBV10-3 to TRBJ2-2, with 14 bases that match TRBD2. Germline lookup yields CDR1 ENHRY and CDR2 SYGVKD. CDR3 length: 17 amino acids. V shed 6 bases and J 4 bases; nucleotides not matched to a gene: 7. DNA for the CDR3: TGTGCCATCAGCAAGACTAGCGGGGGGGCGAGCACCGGGGAGCTGTTTTTT. This gives the protein CAISKTSGGASTGELFF.

The genes are TRBV7-2 and TRBJ2-5, with D possibly TRBD1 on 5 matching bases. This CDR3 contains 13 residues. In germline, CDR1 is SGHTA, CDR2 FQGNSA. Trimming pared 3 bases from V and 4 bases from J, leaving 9 bases between. The CDR3 DNA is TGTGCCAGCAGCTTCGTGGGGCTAGAGACCCAGTACTTC. Amino acid sequence: CASSFVGLETQYF. Variable domain in full (rest from reference TRBV7-2 and TRBJ2-5): GAGVSQSPSNKVTEKGKDVELRCDPISGHTALYWYRQSLGQGLEFLIYFQGNSAPDKSGLPSDRFSAERTGGSVSTLTIQRTQQEDSAVYLCASSFVGLETQYFGPGTRLLVL.

The chain is built from TRBV12-3 or TRBV12-4 and TRBJ2-4; no firm D call. V lost 1 base and J lost 7, with 5 bases in between. The CDR3 contains 12 residues. CDR3 sequence (DNA): TGTGCCAGCAGTTTAGTCCAGAACATTCAGTACTTC. It yields the protein CASSLVQNIQYF.

The chain carries TRBV20-1 and TRBJ1-1; the D is unclear. The CDR3 totals 10 residues. Germline V CDR1 and CDR2: DFQATT, SNEGSKA (reference sequence). CDR3 sequence (DNA): TGCAGCGTGTTGAACACTGAAGCTTTCTTT. It codes for CSVLNTEAFF.

The chain employs TRBV2 and TRBJ1-2; 11 nucleotides match TRBD1. Germline V gene sequence: CDR1 SNHLY, CDR2 FYNNEI. This CDR3 comprises 15 residues. Germline trimming cut 7 bases from V and 8 bases from J; bases unmatched to any gene: 12. The DNA for the CDR3 is TGTGCCAGCACCGGGACAGGGGGTGGCCCAGGAGGCTACACCTTC. It codes for CASTGTGGGPGGYTF.

The chain recombines TRBV9 with TRBJ1-2; tentatively, D is TRBD1 (5 bases). The CDR3 covers 14 residues. CDR1 and CDR2 (germline): SGDLS, YYNGEE. Trimming took off 4 bases at V and 4 bases at J, with 14 bases between the two ends. In nucleotides, the CDR3 is TGTGCCAGCAGCCAAGACAGTTGGGGCTATGGCTACACCTTC. This translates into CASSQDSWGYGYTF.